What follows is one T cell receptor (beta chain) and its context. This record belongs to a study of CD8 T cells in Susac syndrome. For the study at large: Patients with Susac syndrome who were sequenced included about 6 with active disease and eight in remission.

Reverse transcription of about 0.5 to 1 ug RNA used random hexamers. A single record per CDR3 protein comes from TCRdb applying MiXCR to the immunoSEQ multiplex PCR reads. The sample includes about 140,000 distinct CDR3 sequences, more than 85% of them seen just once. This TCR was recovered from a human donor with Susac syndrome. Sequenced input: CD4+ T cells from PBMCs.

This chain's CDR3 is CASSQDYPQGAEKLFF. CDR3 DNA sequence: TGTGCCAGCAGCCAAGATTACCCCCAGGGGGCTGAAAAACTGTTTTTT. The chain couples TRBV3-1 to TRBJ1-4; 8 nucleotides line up with TRBD1. This CDR3 contains 16 residues. CDR1 LGHDT and CDR2 YNNKEL come from the germline V gene (reference sequence). Trimming took 0 bases from V and 7 from J; bases not matched to a gene: 7.